This T cell receptor beta chain stems from a study of T cells in Graves' hyperthyroidism and ophthalmopathy. Germline V gene data show CDR1 as SGHTA and CDR2 as FQGNSA. The V segment lost 1 base and the J segment 5 bases; nucleotides outside the gene matches: 6. The CDR3 has 15 residues. The TCR beta CDR3 regions underwent amplification using RNA transcripts as the source. Initially, a first-round RT-PCR of the TCR CDR3 employed the HTBI primer set. TCRdb analysed the multiplex PCR reads with MiXCR anew, one entry per CDR3 protein. The sample includes about 350,000 distinct CDR3 sequences, roughly 15% seen only once; the top ten take roughly 20%. This clonotype was recorded many times.

This sequence joins TRBV7-2 and TRBJ2-3; TRBD2 agrees at 7 bases. The sequencing sample was made of blood. The clonotype originates from a woman in her sixties with Graves' ophthalmopathy. CDR3 residues: CASSLGGGSGDTQYF. The CDR3 bases are TGTGCCAGCAGCTTAGGGGGGGGGAGCGGAGATACGCAGTATTTT.